Each of the 10 T cell receptor beta chains below was sequenced from the same sample in a study of blood T cells in healthy people across ages. For the second PCR, which ran for roughly 6 to 12 cycles, a sample-barcoded 5' primer and a J-beta primer mix were used. TCRdb fed the 5' RACE reads into MiXCR, producing one record per CDR3 protein. The sample gives about 1.5 million distinct CDR3 sequences, about 42% of which show up once; roughly 3.7% is in the top ten. Sequencing was performed on blood. The source is a woman aged 18-35 years in good health.

The V gene is TRBV7-2, the J gene TRBJ1-6; D uncertain. The V end was cut by 5 bases, the J end by 0 bases, with 20 bases between. CDR3 length: 19 amino acids. Germline V gives CDR1 SGHTA, CDR2 FQGNSA. In DNA form, the CDR3 reads TGTGCCAGCAGCATCAGTCCGGGCCCGGCGGGCTCCTATAATTCACCCCTCCACTTT. Its translation is CASSISPGPAGSYNSPLHF.

The chain is built from TRBV5-1 and TRBJ2-3, with D tentatively TRBD1 or TRBD2 (5 bases each). Trimming pared 3 bases from V and 0 bases from J, leaving 14 bases between. CDR3 length: 16 amino acids. The germline CDR1 and CDR2 sequences are SGHRS and YFSETQ. The CDR3 nucleotides read TGCGCCAGCAGCTCGCCGGGGCCCACTAGCACAGATACGCAGTATTTT. Translation: CASSSPGPTSTDTQYF.

This clonotype occurred once. The rearrangement joins TRBV20-1 to TRBJ1-1; 9 nucleotides agree with TRBD1. The CDR3 totals 14 residues. Germline CDR1 is DFQATT and CDR2 is SNEGSKA (reference sequence). The V and J ends lost 2 bases and 5 bases, in that order; junction bases with no gene match: 6. CDR3 region: CSARPGQGVTEAFF. The CDR3 DNA is TGCAGTGCTAGACCGGGACAGGGTGTGACTGAAGCTTTCTTT.

Note on this clonotype: The junction departs from the called germline gene at one end, perhaps through a read error. This rearrangement joins TRBV7-2 to TRBJ2-1, with 7 bases that match TRBD2. This CDR3 region has 16 residues. The germline V gene has CDR1 SGHTA and CDR2 FQGNSA. CDR3 DNA: TGTGCCAGCAGCTTAGCGGGCGGGGGAAATATATATGAGCGGTTCTTC. It specifies CASSLAGGGNIYERFF.

In its sample, this clonotype was seen many times. This may stem from a read error, because a much larger clone lies one nucleotide away. The chain carries TRBV20-1 and TRBJ2-1, with no clear D. Germline CDR1 reads DFQATT; CDR2 reads SNEGSKA (reference sequence). V was shortened by 3 bases and J by 4 bases, with 16 bases between the two germline ends. The CDR3 is 15 residues long. The CDR3 DNA sequence: TGCAGTGCTAGGTCGCTGCGCTATGGGTACAATGAGCAGTTCTTC. This sequence encodes CSARSLRYGYNEQFF.

This clonotype was counted between two and nine times. The rearrangement uses TRBV7-2 and TRBJ1-3; D unresolved. The CDR3 has 13 residues. Per the germline V gene, CDR1 is SGHTA and CDR2 is FQGNSA. The V gene lost 10 bases and the J gene lost 0 bases, with 10 bases spanning the gap. The DNA for the CDR3 is TGTGCCACAGGATCCTACTCTGGAAACACCATATATTTT. Protein product: CATGSYSGNTIYF.

Remarks on this clonotype: At one end the junction does not follow the germline gene, possibly because of a read error. The chain employs TRBV6-6 and TRBJ1-2; TRBD1 might be the D (5 bases). Germline lookup yields CDR1 MNHNY and CDR2 SVGAGI (reference sequence). The CDR3 consists of 14 residues. CDR3 sequence: CASSDSDKNYGYTF. CDR3 DNA sequence: TGTGCCAGCAGTGACTCGGACAAGAACTATGGCTACACCTTC.

V gene TRBV12-3 or TRBV12-4 combines with J gene TRBJ1-5; D not resolved. V was shortened by 6 bases and J by 3 bases, with 9 bases between the two germline ends. This CDR3 comprises 13 residues. The CDR3 protein is CASRGPPNQPQHF. The DNA for the CDR3 is TGTGCCAGCAGAGGACCGCCCAATCAGCCCCAGCATTTT.

J is TRBJ2-1 and V is TRBV20-1, with D perhaps assigned TRBD1 or TRBD2 (5 bases each). The J call may be incorrect, as the DNA end agrees better with TRBJ2-7. Germline CDR1 and CDR2: DFQATT and SNEGSKA (reference sequence). The CDR3 has 13 amino acids. The DNA for the CDR3 is TGCAGTGCTACGGACGGGGCCTACAATGAGCAGTACTTC. Amino acids: CSATDGAYNEQYF.

This clonotype has just a few counts. The chain carries TRBV12-5 and TRBJ2-3, with D possibly being TRBD2 (5 bases). The CDR3 consists of 16 residues. Germline values: CDR1 LGHNT, CDR2 FRNRAP. V gave up 5 bases and J gave up 2 bases, with 17 bases separating them. DNA of the CDR3: TGTGCTAGTGGTCCCCCCGAGGGAATCCTCACAGATACGCAGTATTTT. Translating gives CASGPPEGILTDTQYF. The full variable domain, rest sourced from reference TRBV12-5 and TRBJ2-3, is DARVTQTPRHKVTEMGQEVTMRCQPILGHNTVFWYRQTMMQGLELLAYFRNRAPLDDSGMPKDRFSAEMPDATLATLKIQPSEPRDSAVYFCASGPPEGILTDTQYFGPGTRLTVL.